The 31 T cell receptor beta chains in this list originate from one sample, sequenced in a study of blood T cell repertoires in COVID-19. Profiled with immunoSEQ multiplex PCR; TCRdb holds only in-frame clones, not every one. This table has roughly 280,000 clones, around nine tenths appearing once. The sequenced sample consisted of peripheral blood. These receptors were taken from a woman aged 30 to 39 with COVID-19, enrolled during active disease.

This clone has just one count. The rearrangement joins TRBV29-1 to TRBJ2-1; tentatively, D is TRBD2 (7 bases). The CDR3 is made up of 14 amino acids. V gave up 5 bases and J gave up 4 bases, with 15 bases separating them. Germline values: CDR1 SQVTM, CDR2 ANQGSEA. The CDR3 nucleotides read TGCAGCGTTCCCCTTAAGGGGGGGTACAATGAGCAGTTCTTC. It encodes CSVPLKGGYNEQFF.

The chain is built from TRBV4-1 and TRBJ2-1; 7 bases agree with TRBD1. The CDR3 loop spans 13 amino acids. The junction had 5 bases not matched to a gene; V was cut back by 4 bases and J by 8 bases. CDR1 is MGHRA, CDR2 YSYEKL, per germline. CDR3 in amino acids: CASSLQGSDEQFF. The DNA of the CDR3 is TGCGCCAGCAGCCTACAGGGGTCGGATGAGCAGTTCTTC.

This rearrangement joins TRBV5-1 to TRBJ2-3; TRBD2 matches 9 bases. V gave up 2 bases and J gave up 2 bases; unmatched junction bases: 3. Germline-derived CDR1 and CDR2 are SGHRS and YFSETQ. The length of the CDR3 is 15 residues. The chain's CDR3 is CASSFSGRYTDTQYF. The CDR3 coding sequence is TGCGCCAGCAGCTTTAGCGGGAGATACACAGATACGCAGTATTTT.

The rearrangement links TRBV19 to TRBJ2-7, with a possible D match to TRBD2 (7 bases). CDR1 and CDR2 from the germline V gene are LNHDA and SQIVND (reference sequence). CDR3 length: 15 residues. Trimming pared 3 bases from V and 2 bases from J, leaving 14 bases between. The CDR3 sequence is CASSILAGAAYEQYF. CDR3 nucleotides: TGTGCCAGTAGTATTCTGGCGGGGGCCGCCTACGAGCAGTACTTC.

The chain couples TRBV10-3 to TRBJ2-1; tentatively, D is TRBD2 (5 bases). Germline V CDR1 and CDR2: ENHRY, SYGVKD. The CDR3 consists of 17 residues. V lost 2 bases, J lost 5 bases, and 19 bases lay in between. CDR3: CAISEQRGLASDNEQFF. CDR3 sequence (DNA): TGTGCCATCAGTGAGCAGCGTGGGCTAGCTTCGGACAATGAGCAGTTCTTC.

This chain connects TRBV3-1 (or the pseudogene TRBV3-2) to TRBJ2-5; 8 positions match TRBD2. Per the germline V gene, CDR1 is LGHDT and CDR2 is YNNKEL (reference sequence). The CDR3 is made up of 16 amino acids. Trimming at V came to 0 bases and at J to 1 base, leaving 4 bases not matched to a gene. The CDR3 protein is CASSQDPGTSQETQYF. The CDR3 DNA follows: TGTGCCAGCAGCCAAGACCCCGGGACTAGCCAAGAGACCCAGTACTTC.

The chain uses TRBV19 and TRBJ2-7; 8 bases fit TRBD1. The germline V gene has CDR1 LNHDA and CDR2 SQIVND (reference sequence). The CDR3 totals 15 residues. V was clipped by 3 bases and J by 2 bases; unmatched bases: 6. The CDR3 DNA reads TGTGCCAGTAGTATGGTGGACAGGGTCCCCTACGAGCAGTACTTC. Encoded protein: CASSMVDRVPYEQYF. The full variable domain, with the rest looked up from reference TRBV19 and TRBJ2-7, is DGGITQSPKYLFRKEGQNVTLSCEQNLNHDAMYWYRQDPGQGLRLIYYSQIVNDFQKGDIAEGYSVSREKKESFPLTVTSAQKNPTAFYLCASSMVDRVPYEQYFGPGTRLTVT.

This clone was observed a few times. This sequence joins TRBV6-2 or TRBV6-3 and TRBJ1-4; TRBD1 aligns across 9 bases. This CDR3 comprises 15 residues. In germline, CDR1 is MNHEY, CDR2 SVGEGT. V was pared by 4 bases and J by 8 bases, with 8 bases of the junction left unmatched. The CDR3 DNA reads TGTGCCAGCAGTTCCTACAGGGGGCATCGGGAAAAACTGTTTTTT. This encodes CASSSYRGHREKLFF.

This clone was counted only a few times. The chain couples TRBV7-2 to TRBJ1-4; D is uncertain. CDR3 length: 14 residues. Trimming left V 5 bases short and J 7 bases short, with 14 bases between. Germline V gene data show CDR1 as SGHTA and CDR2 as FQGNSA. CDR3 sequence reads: CASSRSPGGEKLFF. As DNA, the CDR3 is TGTGCCAGCAGCCGCTCCCCGGGAGGTGAAAAACTGTTTTTT.

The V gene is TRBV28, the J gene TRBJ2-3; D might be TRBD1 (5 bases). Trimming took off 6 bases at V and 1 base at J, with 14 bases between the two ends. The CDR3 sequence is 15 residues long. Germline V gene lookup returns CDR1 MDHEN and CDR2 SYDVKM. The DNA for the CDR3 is TGTGCCAGCAGCCTGCGCAGGGTGGGCACAGATACGCAGTATTTT. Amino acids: CASSLRRVGTDTQYF.

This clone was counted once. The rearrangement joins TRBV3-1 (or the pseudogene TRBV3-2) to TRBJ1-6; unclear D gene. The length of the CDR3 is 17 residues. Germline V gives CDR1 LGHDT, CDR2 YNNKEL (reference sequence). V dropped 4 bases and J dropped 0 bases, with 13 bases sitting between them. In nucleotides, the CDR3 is TGTGCCAGCAGCCCGTTCCCCGTCAGCTCCTATAATTCACCCCTCCACTTT. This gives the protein CASSPFPVSSYNSPLHF.

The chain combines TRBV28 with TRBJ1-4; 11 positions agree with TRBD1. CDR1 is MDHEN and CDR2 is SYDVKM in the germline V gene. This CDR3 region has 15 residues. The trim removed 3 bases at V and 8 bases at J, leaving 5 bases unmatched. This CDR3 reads CASSFPGQGDEKLFF. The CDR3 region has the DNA TGTGCCAGCAGTTTTCCGGGACAGGGGGACGAAAAACTGTTTTTT.

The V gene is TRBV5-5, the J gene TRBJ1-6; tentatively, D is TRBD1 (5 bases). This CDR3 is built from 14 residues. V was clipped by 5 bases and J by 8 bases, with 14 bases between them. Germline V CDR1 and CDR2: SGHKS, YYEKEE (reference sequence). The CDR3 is CASSGAGSYSPLHF. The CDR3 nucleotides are TGTGCCAGCAGTGGGGCCGGTTCTTATTCACCCCTCCACTTT.

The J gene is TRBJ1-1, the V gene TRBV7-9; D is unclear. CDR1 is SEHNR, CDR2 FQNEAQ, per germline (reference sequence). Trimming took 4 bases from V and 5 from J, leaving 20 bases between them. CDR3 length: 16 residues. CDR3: CASSSPLGVLRTEAFF. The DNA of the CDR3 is TGTGCCAGCAGCTCACCCCTCGGGGTATTGAGAACTGAAGCTTTCTTT.

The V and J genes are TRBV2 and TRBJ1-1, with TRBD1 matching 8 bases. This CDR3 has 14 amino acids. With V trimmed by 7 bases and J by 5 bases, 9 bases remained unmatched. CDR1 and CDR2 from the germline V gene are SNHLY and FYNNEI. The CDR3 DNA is TGTGCCAGCACCAGCAGGGGGCAAGGGACTGAAGCTTTCTTT. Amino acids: CASTSRGQGTEAFF.

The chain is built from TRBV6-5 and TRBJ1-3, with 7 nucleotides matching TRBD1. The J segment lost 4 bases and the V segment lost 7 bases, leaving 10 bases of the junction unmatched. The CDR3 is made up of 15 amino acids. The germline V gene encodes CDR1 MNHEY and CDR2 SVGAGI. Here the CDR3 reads CASTPYRGLGNTIYF. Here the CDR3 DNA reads TGTGCCAGCACACCCTACAGGGGATTGGGAAACACCATATATTTT.

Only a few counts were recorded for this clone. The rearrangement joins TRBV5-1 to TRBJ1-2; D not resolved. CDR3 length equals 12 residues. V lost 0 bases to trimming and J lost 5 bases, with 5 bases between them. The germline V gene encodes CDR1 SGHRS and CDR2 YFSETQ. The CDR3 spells CASSLEAYGYTF. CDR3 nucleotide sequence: TGCGCCAGCAGCTTGGAAGCTTATGGCTACACCTTC. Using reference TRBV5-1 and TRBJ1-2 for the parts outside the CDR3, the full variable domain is KAGVTQTPRYLIKTRGQQVTLSCSPISGHRSVSWYQQTPGQGLQFLFEYFSETQRNKGNFPGRFSGRQFSNSRSEMNVSTLELGDSALYLCASSLEAYGYTFGSGTRLTVV.

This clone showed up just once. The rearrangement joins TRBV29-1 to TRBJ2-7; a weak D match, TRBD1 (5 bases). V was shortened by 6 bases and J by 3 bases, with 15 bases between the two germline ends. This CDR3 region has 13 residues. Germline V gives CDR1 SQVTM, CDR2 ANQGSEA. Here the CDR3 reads CSVRPGAHYEQYF. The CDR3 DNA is TGCAGCGTCCGACCTGGGGCCCACTACGAGCAGTACTTC.

The chain's CDR3 is CASSIGPGPYEQYF. DNA for the CDR3: TGTGCCAGTAGTATTGGGCCAGGGCCCTACGAGCAGTACTTC. The chain combines TRBV19 with TRBJ2-7; perhaps TRBD1 as D (5 bases). Germline CDR1 is LNHDA and CDR2 is SQIVND (reference sequence). The CDR3 extends over 14 amino acids. V lost 3 bases and J lost 2, with 11 bases in between.

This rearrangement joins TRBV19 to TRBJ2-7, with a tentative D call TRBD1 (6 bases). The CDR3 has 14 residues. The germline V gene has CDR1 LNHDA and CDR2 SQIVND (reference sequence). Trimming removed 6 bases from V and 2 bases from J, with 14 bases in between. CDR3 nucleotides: TGTGCCAGTAGCAAGACAGGACTCACCTACGAGCAGTACTTC. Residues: CASSKTGLTYEQYF.

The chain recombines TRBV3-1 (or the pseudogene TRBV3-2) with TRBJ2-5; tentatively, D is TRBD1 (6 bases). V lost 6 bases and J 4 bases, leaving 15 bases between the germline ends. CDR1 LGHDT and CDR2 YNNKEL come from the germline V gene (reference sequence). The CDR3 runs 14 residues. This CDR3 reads CASRHYRVGETQYF. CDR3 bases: TGTGCCAGCAGACATTACAGGGTTGGAGAGACCCAGTACTTC.

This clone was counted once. The CDR3 sequence: CASSQERGNTIYF. CDR3 DNA sequence: TGCGCCAGCAGCCAAGAGCGGGGAAACACCATATATTTT. The chain employs TRBV4-3 and TRBJ1-3, with D unresolved. The CDR3 loop spans 13 amino acids. CDR1 and CDR2 from the germline V gene are LGHNA and YSLEER. The V gene lost 0 bases and the J gene lost 4 bases, with 4 bases spanning the gap.

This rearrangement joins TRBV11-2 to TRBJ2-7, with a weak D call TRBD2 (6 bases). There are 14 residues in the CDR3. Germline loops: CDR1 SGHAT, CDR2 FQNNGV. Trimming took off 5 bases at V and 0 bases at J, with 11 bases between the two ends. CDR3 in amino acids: CASSLEGPSYEQYF. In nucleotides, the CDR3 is TGTGCCAGCAGCCTGGAGGGGCCCTCCTACGAGCAGTACTTC. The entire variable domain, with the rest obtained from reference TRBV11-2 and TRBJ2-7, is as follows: EAGVAQSPRYKIIEKRQSVAFWCNPISGHATLYWYQQILGQGPKLLIQFQNNGVVDDSQLPKDRFSAERLKGVDSTLKIQPAKLEDSAVYLCASSLEGPSYEQYFGPGTRLTVT.

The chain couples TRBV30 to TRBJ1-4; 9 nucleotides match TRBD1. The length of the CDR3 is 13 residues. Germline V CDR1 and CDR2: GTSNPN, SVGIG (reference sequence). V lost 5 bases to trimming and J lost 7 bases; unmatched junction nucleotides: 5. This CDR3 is CAWGRTGAEKLFF. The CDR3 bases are TGTGCCTGGGGTAGGACAGGGGCTGAAAAACTGTTTTTT. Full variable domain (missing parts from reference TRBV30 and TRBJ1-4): SQTIHQWPATLVQPVGSPLSLECTVEGTSNPNLYWYRQAAGRGLQLLFYSVGIGQISSEVPQNLSASRPQDRQFILSSKKLLLSDSGFYLCAWGRTGAEKLFFGSGTQLSVL.

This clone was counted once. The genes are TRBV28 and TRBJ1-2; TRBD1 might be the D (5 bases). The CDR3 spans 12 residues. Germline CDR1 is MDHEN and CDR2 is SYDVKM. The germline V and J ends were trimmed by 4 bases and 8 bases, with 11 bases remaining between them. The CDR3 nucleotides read TGTGCCAGCAGTTCGACAGTCGGGGGCTACACCTTC. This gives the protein CASSSTVGGYTF.

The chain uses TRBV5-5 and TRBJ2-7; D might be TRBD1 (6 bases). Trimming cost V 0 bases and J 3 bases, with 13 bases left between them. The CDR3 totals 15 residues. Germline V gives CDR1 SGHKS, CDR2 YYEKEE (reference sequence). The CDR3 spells CASSLAGDIIYEQYF. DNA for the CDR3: TGTGCCAGCAGCTTGGCAGGGGACATAATCTACGAGCAGTACTTC.

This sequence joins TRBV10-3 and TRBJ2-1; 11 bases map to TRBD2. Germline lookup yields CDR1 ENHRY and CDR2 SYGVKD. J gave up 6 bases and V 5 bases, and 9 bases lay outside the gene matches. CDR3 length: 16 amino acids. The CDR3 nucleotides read TGTGCCATCAGTTTGGAAGAACTAGCGGGAGTCAATGAGCAGTTCTTC. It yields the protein CAISLEELAGVNEQFF.

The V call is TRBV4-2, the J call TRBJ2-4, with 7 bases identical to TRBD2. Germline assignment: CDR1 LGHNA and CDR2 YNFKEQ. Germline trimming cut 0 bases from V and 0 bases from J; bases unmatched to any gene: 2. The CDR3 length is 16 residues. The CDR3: CASSQEVAGAKNIQYF. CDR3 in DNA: TGTGCCAGCAGCCAAGAGGTAGCGGGAGCCAAAAACATTCAGTACTTC.

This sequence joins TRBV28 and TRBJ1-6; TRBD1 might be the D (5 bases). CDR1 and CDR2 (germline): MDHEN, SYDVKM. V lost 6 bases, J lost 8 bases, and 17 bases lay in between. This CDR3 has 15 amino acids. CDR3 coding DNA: TGTGCCAGCAGCTTCCCAGGGCCGCCCCATTCACCCCTCCACTTT. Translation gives CASSFPGPPHSPLHF.

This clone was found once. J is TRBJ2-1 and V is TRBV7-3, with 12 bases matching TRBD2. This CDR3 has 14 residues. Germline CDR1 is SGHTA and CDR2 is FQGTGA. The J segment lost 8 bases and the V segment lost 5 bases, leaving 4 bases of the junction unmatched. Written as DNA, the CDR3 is TGTGCCAGCAGCCTAGCGGGAGGGCCCGATGAGCAGTTCTTC. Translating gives CASSLAGGPDEQFF.

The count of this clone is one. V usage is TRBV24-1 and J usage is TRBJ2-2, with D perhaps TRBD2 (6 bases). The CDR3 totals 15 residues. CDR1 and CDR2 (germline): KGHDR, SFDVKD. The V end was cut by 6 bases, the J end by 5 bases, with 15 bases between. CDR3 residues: CATSRTGLLTGELFF. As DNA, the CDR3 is TGTGCCACCAGTCGCACGGGACTCCTTACCGGGGAGCTGTTTTTT.